Listed below are T cell receptor beta chains from one sample, sequenced in a study of identical twins. TCRdb called the 5' RACE reads again in MiXCR, with one record for every CDR3 protein. Among over 250,000 distinct CDR3 sequences, more than 8% were seen once, and the ten largest hold about 7.1%. This same sample was also part of a study on yellow fever vaccine responses in identical twins.

The specimen sequenced was CD8+ T cells sorted from blood. Receptors were obtained from a woman in her late teens or twenties in good health. CDR3s include the opening cysteine and the closing phenylalanine or tryptophan. A D gene is named only where the DNA matches it firmly. Not every row has a clone size; where given, it reads once, few, many or a size class.

d_gene	v_gene	abundance	j_gene	CDR3aa	CDR3nt
TRBD2	TRBV10-3	many	TRBJ2-7	CAISELAGVQSAYEQYF	TGTGCCATCAGTGAGCTAGCGGGAGTTCAGTCGGCCTACGAGCAGTACTTC
.	TRBV20-1	.	TRBJ2-7	CSAEYSGLSYEQYF	TGCAGTGCTGAATACAGCGGGCTTTCCTACGAGCAGTACTTC
TRBD1	TRBV6-2/TRBV6-3	few	TRBJ2-5	CASSYPEDRGLETQYF	TGTGCCAGCAGTTACCCAGAGGACAGGGGATTAGAGACCCAGTACTTC
.	TRBV14	few	TRBJ2-2	CASSRSRVTGELFF	TGTGCCAGCAGCCGTAGTCGGGTGACCGGGGAGCTGTTTTTT
.	TRBV30	few	TRBJ2-2	CAGASDNTGELFF	TGTGCCGGCGCTAGCGATAACACCGGGGAGCTGTTTTTT
TRBD2	TRBV24-1	few	TRBJ2-2	CATSDLKREVGNAGELFF	TGTGCCACCAGTGATTTGAAGCGGGAGGTAGGCAACGCCGGGGAGCTGTTTTTT
.	TRBV6-2/TRBV6-3	.	TRBJ2-3	CASSQLQGGADTQYF	TGTGCCAGCAGCCAACTCCAGGGTGGAGCAGATACGCAGTATTTT
.	TRBV4-3	many	TRBJ2-2	CASSQDSSTGELFF	TGCGCCAGCAGCCAAGACAGTAGCACCGGGGAGCTGTTTTTT
.	TRBV7-9	few	TRBJ1-1	CASSPVTNTEAFF	TGTGCCAGCAGCCCCGTGACTAACACTGAAGCTTTCTTT
.	TRBV7-9	.	TRBJ2-7	CASSSTALAPYEQYF	TGTGCCAGCAGCTCAACGGCGCTAGCACCCTACGAGCAGTACTTC
.	TRBV29-1	many	TRBJ1-1	CSVPGPIEAFF	TGCAGCGTCCCCGGACCGATTGAAGCTTTCTTT
TRBD2	TRBV28	.	TRBJ2-1	CASSLLRTSGKIDEQFF	TGTGCCAGCAGTTTACTCAGGACTAGCGGAAAAATCGATGAGCAGTTCTTC
.	TRBV20-1	.	TRBJ2-1	CSATPNPMDNEQFF	TGCAGTGCCACACCCAACCCCATGGACAATGAGCAGTTCTTC
TRBD1	TRBV20-1	.	TRBJ2-1	CSAWGDRVYNEQFF	TGCAGTGCTTGGGGGGACAGGGTCTACAATGAGCAGTTCTTC
.	TRBV11-2	many	TRBJ2-7	CASSLYGGAPGREQYF	TGTGCCAGCAGCTTATACGGGGGCGCCCCCGGACGCGAGCAGTACTTC
TRBD2	TRBV29-1	many	TRBJ2-1	CSVTPRTSNEQFF	TGCAGCGTGACCCCCAGGACTAGCAATGAGCAGTTCTTC
.	TRBV7-8	.	TRBJ2-2	CASSPGRNPYGGELFF	TGTGCCAGCAGCCCGGGACGGAACCCCTACGGCGGGGAGCTGTTTTTT
.	TRBV7-2	.	TRBJ2-7	CASSPQEGGYEQYF	TGTGCCAGCAGCCCCCAAGAGGGGGGCTACGAGCAGTACTTC
.	TRBV11-1	many	TRBJ1-5	CASSLALGGDVHGQPQHF	TGTGCCAGCAGCTTAGCGCTTGGGGGCGACGTACACGGTCAGCCCCAGCATTTT
TRBD1	TRBV5-6	.	TRBJ2-5	CASSANRGGYQETQYF	TGTGCCAGCAGCGCGAACAGGGGCGGGTACCAAGAGACCCAGTACTTC